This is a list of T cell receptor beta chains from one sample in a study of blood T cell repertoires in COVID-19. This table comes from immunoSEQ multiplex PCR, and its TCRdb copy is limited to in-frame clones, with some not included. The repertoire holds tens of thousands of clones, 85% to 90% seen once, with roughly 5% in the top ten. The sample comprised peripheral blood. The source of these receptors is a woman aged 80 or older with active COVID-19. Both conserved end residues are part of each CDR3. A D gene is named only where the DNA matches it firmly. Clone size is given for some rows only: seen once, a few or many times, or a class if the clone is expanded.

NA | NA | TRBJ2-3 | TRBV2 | TGTGCCAGCAGTGAGTTAGTGTGGACAGATACGCAGTATTTT | CASSELVWTDTQYF
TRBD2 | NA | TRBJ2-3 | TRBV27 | TGTGCCAGCAGTAAACTAGCGGGAGTTGTCACAGATACGCAGTATTTT | CASSKLAGVVTDTQYF
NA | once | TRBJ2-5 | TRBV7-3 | TGTGCCAGCAGCTTCGATTTGCGTGAGACCCAGTACTTC | CASSFDLRETQYF
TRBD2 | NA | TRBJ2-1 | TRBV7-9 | TGTGCCAGCAGCTCCGCCCGCGGGAGCAACAATGAGCAGTTCTTC | CASSSARGSNNEQFF
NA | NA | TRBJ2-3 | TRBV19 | TGTGCCAGTACCCTCACAGGGTCCGGTACGCAGTATTTT | CASTLTGSGTQYF
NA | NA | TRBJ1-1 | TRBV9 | TGTGCCAGCAGCGTAGTTCTCAAGGCGGGGGTGAACACTGAAGCTTTCTTT | CASSVVLKAGVNTEAFF
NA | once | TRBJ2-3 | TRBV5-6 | TGTGCCAGCAGCTTGAGCTGGACATCATCAGGAGATACGCAGTATTTT | CASSLSWTSSGDTQYF
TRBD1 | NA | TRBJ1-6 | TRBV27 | TGTGCCAGCAGTTTATCACAGGACAGGACTTATAATTCACCCCTCCACTTT | CASSLSQDRTYNSPLHF
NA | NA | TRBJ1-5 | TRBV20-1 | TGCAGTGCTAGTGGAGGGCTGGCTATTTTTAGCAATCAGCCCCAGCATTTT | CSASGGLAIFSNQPQHF
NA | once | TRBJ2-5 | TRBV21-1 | TGTGCCAGCAGTGAGGGACTAGCCCAAGAGACCCAGTACTTC | CASSEGLAQETQYF
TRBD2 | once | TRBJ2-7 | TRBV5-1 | TGCGCCAGCAGCTCCGATGAGCGGGAGGGTTACGAGCAGTACTTC | CASSSDEREGYEQYF
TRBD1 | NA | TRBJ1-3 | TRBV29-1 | TGCAGCGTTCGGACAGGCCCGAGTAACACCATATATTTT | CSVRTGPSNTIYF
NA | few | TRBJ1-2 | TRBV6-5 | TGTGCCAGCAGTCCCGGAGGGCGAGGCTACACCTTC | CASSPGGRGYTF
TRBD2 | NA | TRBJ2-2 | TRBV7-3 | TGTGCCAGCAGCTCCGGACTAGCGGAGACGAACACCGGGGAGCTGTTTTTT | CASSSGLAETNTGELFF
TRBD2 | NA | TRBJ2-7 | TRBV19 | TGTGCCAGTAGACTGACTAGCGGGAGTACCTACGAGCAGTACTTC | CASRLTSGSTYEQYF